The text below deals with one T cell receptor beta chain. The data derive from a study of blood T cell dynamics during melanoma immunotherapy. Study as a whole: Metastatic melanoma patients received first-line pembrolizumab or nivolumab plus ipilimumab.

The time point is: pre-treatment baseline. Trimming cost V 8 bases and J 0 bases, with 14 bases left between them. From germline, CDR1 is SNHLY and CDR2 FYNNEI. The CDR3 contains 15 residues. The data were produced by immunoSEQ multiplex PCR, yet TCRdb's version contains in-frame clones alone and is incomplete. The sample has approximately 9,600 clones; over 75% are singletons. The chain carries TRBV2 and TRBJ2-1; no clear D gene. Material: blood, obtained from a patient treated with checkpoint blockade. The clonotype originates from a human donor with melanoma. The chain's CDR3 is CASEEAPSSYNEQFF. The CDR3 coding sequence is TGTGCCAGCGAGGAAGCCCCAAGCTCCTACAATGAGCAGTTCTTC.